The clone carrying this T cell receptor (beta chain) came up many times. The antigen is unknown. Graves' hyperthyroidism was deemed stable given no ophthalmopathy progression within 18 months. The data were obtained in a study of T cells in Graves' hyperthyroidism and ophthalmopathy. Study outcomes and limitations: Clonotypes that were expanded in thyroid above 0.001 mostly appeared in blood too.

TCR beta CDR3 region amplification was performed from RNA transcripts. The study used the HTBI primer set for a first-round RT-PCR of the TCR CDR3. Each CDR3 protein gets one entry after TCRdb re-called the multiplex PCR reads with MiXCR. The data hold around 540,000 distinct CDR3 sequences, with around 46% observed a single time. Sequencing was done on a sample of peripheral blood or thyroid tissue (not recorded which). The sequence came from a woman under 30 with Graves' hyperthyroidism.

CDR3 sequence reads: CASSEPRGPQHF. CDR3 bases: TGTGCCAGCAGTGAACCCAGGGGGCCCCAGCATTTT. The chain uses TRBV25-1 and TRBJ1-5, with D possibly TRBD1 on 6 matching bases. V lost 2 bases to trimming and J lost 9 bases, with 8 bases between them. The CDR3 extends over 12 amino acids. Germline loops: CDR1 MGHDK, CDR2 SYGVNS.